The source of this T cell receptor (beta chain) is a study of CD8+ T cells in alopecia areata. CDR3 size: 15 residues. The germline CDR1 and CDR2 sequences are MNHEY and SMNVEV (reference sequence). Trimming stripped 4 bases from V and 2 bases from J, with 11 bases between. The sequencing template was cDNA reverse transcribed from extracted RNA. Profiling relied on immunoSEQ multiplex PCR, and the TCRdb table lists in-frame clones only, not all of them. The sample has some 98,000 clones, around 55% seen once. On this clone: The antigen is undetermined.

Study-wide points: In scalp and blood, many expanded lesional clones persisted during tofacitinib.

Treatment given: oral pan-JAK inhibitor, 5-10 mg twice daily. The TCR comes from a human donor with alopecia areata. The J gene is TRBJ2-2, the V gene TRBV27, with D tentatively TRBD1 (6 bases). The sample in question was CD8+ T cells sorted from blood, obtained at week 4, from a patient treated with tofacitinib. The CDR3: CASSSHRENTGELFF. In DNA form, the CDR3 reads TGTGCCAGCAGTTCACACAGGGAAAACACCGGGGAGCTGTTTTTT.